The 11 T cell receptor beta chains reported below all come from one sample, sequenced in a study of CD8+CD57+ T cells in acquired aplastic anemia (dated by TCRdb to the late 2010s). The sequencer listed for this sample is Illumina HiSeq 2000. Profiling of TCR beta VDJ combinations and CDR3 sequences used genomic DNA as the template. TCRdb reanalyzed the raw reads on its own, using fastp at Q25 for trimming and MiXCR for clone calling, and kept in-frame beta chains. When rows share a CDR3 protein, they turn into one entry using the most common DNA and genes. For this sample the table gives 150,000 to 200,000 distinct CDR3 sequences, of which around 65% were detected only once. Together, the top ten hold just over 45% of the sample. The sequencing sample was made of sorted CD4+, CD8+, or CD8+CD57+ T cells (not recorded which) from PBMCs. These receptors were taken from a human donor with severe aplastic anemia or a healthy control (not recorded which).

V is TRBV5-1 and J is TRBJ2-7; 9 nucleotides line up with TRBD2. CDR1 and CDR2 (germline): SGHRS, YFSETQ. J lost 2 bases, V lost 4 bases, and 7 bases had no gene match. CDR3 length: 15 amino acids. Written as DNA, the CDR3 is TGCGCCAGCAGCGTCGGTAGCGGGAGTACCTACGAGCAGTACTTC. Its translation: CASSVGSGSTYEQYF.

There are a few counts of this clonotype. A read error may be the cause here, since a much bigger clone is one base away. V and J are TRBV5-1 and TRBJ2-7, with TRBD2 as a possible D gene (5 bases). The germline V gene encodes CDR1 SGHRS and CDR2 YFSETQ. The CDR3 is 14 residues long. The CDR3 sequence is CASNLLRGDYEQYF. For the CDR3, the DNA is TGCGCCAGCAACTTGCTCCGGGGAGACTACGAGCAGTACTTC.

The chain combines TRBV20-1 with TRBJ2-7; 7 nucleotides line up with TRBD2. The germline V gene encodes CDR1 DFQATT and CDR2 SNEGSKA (reference sequence). V was pared by 6 bases and J by 0 bases, with 14 bases of the junction left unmatched. The CDR3 has 16 residues. In nucleotides, the CDR3 is TGCAGTGCCCCTCCGTGGGCTAGCGGAAACTCCTACGAGCAGTACTTC. This translates into CSAPPWASGNSYEQYF.

The V call is TRBV2, the J call TRBJ2-7; 9 bases are a match to TRBD1. Trimming at V came to 9 bases and at J to 2 bases, leaving 8 bases not matched to a gene. CDR3 length: 14 residues. Germline V CDR1 and CDR2: SNHLY, FYNNEI. CDR3 DNA sequence: TGTGCCAGTGTAAGCGGGGACAGGGCCTACGAGCAGTACTTC. This sequence encodes CASVSGDRAYEQYF.

The J gene is TRBJ2-5, the V gene TRBV7-6; 8 bases line up with TRBD1. V lost 4 bases, J lost 7 bases, and 11 bases stayed unmatched. The CDR3 is made up of 15 amino acids. From germline, CDR1 is SGHVS and CDR2 FNYEAQ. The CDR3 reads CASSSERTGKGTQYF. CDR3 sequence (DNA): TGTGCCAGCAGCTCAGAACGGACAGGGAAGGGGACCCAGTACTTC. The full variable domain, completed using reference TRBV7-6 and TRBJ2-5, is GAGVSQSPRYKVTKRGQDVALRCDPISGHVSLYWYRQALGQGPEFLTYFNYEAQQDKSGLPNDRFSAERPEGSISTLTIQRTEQRDSAMYRCASSSERTGKGTQYFGPGTRLLVL.

This chain connects TRBV15 to TRBJ1-2; D is possibly TRBD1 (6 bases). Germline V CDR1 and CDR2: LNHNV, YYDKDF (reference sequence). CDR3 size: 15 residues. The V end was cut by 4 bases, the J end by 8 bases, with 20 bases between. CDR3 DNA sequence: TGTGCCACCAGCACTCAACGGAACAGGGTGGTGGGCTACACCTTC. Its protein is CATSTQRNRVVGYTF.

This clonotype occurred a few times. This chain links TRBV20-1 with TRBJ1-1, with 7 positions matching TRBD1. V shed 2 bases and J 9 bases; nucleotides not matched to a gene: 6. This CDR3 region has 12 residues. Germline V CDR1 and CDR2: DFQATT, SNEGSKA (reference sequence). The CDR3, as DNA: TGCAGTGCTAGACGACAGGGTGTTCAAGCTTTCTTT. Translation: CSARRQGVQAFF.

As concerns this clonotype: The germline gene is not matched at one end of the junction; a read error may be the cause. This chain connects TRBV7-7 to TRBJ2-3, with D unclear. Germline values: CDR1 SSHAT, CDR2 FNYEAQ (reference sequence). This CDR3 comprises 15 residues. In DNA, the CDR3 is TGTGCTAGCAGCTTAGGGCCCGCGAGCACAGATACGCAGTATTTT. Translated, it gives CASSLGPASTDTQYF.

V and J are TRBV20-1 and TRBJ1-1; D uncertain. Per germline, CDR1 DFQATT and CDR2 SNEGSKA (reference sequence). The CDR3 totals 11 residues. The CDR3 DNA is TGCAGACAGCCTTCGGGGACTGAAGCTTTCTTT. It translates to CRQPSGTEAFF.

This rearrangement joins TRBV7-9 to TRBJ2-3, with TRBD2 matching over 8 bases. The ends lost 8 bases at V and 7 bases at J; junction bases unmatched: 11. The length of the CDR3 is 14 residues. The germline V gene has CDR1 SEHNR and CDR2 FQNEAQ (reference sequence). The CDR3, as DNA: TGTGCCAGCGTACCCGGGACTAGTCGATATACGCAGTATTTT. Translating it yields CASVPGTSRYTQYF.

V gene TRBV5-1 combines with J gene TRBJ2-7; D remains ambiguous. This CDR3 contains 12 residues. Trimming stripped 0 bases from V and 6 bases from J, with 7 bases between. Germline loops: CDR1 SGHRS, CDR2 YFSETQ. CDR3 in DNA: TGCGCCAGCAGCTTGGACGACGGCGAGCAGTACTTC. This translates into CASSLDDGEQYF.